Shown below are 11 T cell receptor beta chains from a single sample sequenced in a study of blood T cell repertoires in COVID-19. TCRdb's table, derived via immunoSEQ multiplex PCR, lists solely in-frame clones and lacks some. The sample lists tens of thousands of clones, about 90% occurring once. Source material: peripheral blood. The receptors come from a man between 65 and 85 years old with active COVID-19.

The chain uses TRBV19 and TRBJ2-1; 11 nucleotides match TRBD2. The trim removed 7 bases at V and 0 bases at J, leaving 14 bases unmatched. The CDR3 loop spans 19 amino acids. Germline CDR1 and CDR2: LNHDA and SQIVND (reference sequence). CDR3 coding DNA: TGTGCCAGTACCCCAATTGGCCTAGCGGGGGGCAGCTCCTACAATGAGCAGTTCTTC. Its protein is CASTPIGLAGGSSYNEQFF.

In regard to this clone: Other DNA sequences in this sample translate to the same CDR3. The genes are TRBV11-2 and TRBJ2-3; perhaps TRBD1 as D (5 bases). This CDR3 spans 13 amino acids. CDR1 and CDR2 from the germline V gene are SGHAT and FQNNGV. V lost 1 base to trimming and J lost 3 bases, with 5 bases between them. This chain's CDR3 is CASSLAGTDTQYF. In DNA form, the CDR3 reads TGTGCCAGCAGCTTAGCAGGGACAGATACGCAGTATTTT.

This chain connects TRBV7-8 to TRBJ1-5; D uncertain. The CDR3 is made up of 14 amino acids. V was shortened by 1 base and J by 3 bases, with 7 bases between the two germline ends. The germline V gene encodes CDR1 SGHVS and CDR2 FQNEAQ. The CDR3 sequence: CASSLDQNNQPQHF. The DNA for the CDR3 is TGTGCCAGCAGCTTAGACCAGAACAATCAGCCCCAGCATTTT. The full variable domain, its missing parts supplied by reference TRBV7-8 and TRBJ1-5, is GAGVSQSPRYKVAKRGQDVALRCDPISGHVSLFWYQQALGQGPEFLTYFQNEAQLDKSGLPSDRFFAERPEGSVSTLKIQRTQQEDSAVYLCASSLDQNNQPQHFGDGTRLSIL.

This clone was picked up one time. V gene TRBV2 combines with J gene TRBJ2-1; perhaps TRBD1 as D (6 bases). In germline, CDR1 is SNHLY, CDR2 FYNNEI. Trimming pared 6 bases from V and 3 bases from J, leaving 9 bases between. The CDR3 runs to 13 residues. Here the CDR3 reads CASRTGIYNEQFF. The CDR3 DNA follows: TGTGCCAGCAGGACAGGCATCTACAATGAGCAGTTCTTC.

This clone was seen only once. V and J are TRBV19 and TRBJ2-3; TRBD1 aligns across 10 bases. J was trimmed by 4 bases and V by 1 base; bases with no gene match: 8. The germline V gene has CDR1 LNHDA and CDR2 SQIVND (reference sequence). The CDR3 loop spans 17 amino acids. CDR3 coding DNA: TGTGCCAGTAGTATAGGATCCGGGACAGGGGTGGCAGATACGCAGTATTTT. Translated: CASSIGSGTGVADTQYF.

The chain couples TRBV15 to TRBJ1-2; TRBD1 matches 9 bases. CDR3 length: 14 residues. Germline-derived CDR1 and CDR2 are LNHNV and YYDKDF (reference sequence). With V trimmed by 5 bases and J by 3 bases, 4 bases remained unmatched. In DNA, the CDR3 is TGTGCCACCAGCTACAGGGGGCGTGACTATGGCTACACCTTC. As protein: CATSYRGRDYGYTF.

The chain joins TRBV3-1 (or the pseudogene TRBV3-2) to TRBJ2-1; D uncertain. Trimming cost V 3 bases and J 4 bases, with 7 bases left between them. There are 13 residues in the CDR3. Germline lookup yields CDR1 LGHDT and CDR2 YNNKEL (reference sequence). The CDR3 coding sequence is TGTGCCAGCAGCCAGCCTCTATACAATGAGCAGTTCTTC. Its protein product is CASSQPLYNEQFF.

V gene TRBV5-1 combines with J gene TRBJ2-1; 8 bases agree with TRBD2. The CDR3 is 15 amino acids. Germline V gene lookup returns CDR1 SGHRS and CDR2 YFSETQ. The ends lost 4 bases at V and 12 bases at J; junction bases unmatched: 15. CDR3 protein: CASSPGGGSGERQFF. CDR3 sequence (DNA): TGCGCCAGCAGCCCCGGGGGTGGTAGCGGGGAAAGGCAGTTCTTC.

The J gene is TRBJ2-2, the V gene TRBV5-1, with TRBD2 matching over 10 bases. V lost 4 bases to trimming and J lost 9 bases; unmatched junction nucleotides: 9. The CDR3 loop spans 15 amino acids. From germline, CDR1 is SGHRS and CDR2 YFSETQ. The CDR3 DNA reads TGCGCCAGCAGCCCACTAGCGGGGCCTTTCCGGGAGCTGTTTTTT. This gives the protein CASSPLAGPFRELFF.

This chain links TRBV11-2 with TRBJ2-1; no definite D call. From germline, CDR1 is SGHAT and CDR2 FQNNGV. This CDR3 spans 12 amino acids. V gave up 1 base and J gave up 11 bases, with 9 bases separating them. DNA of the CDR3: TGTGCCAGCAGCTTAGTACAACAGAAGCAGTTCTTC. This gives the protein CASSLVQQKQFF.

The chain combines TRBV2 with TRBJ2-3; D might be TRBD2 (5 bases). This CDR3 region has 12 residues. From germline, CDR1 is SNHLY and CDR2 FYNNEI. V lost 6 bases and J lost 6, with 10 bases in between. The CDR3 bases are TGTGCCAGCAGACCTATAGCGGATACGCAGTATTTT. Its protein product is CASRPIADTQYF.